One sample yielded the 28 T cell receptor beta chains listed below, sequenced in a study of T cell responses to AZD1222 COVID-19 vaccine. Produced via immunoSEQ multiplex PCR; TCRdb's table is partial and in-frame only. Of some 170,000 clones listed, 85% to 90% are singletons. Sequencing was performed on peripheral blood, taken on day 0 of AZD1222 vaccination. These receptors originate from an adult in good health.

The gene calls are TRBV29-1 and TRBJ1-5; D perhaps matches TRBD1 (6 bases). V gave up 5 bases and J gave up 4 bases, with 12 bases separating them. Per the germline V gene, CDR1 is SQVTM and CDR2 is ANQGSEA. CDR3 length equals 13 residues. The CDR3 DNA is TGCAGCGTTAAACAGGGCCTAAATCAGCCCCAGCATTTT. Amino acid sequence: CSVKQGLNQPQHF. The whole variable domain, filled in from reference TRBV29-1 and TRBJ1-5, reads SAVISQKPSRDICQRGTSLTIQCQVDSQVTMMFWYRQQPGQSLTLIATANQGSEATYESGFVIDKFPISRPNLTFSTLTVSNMSPEDSSIYLCSVKQGLNQPQHFGDGTRLSIL.

The rearrangement joins TRBV18 to TRBJ2-1; the match to TRBD2 covers 12 bases. V trimming: 4 bases; J trimming: 8 bases; junction bases outside the gene matches: 12. Germline lookup yields CDR1 KGHSH and CDR2 LQKENI. This CDR3 region has 17 residues. As DNA, the CDR3 is TGTGCCAGCTCACTGCGTTCGACTAGCGGGAGTGGAGATGAGCAGTTCTTC. Its protein product is CASSLRSTSGSGDEQFF.

This clone turned up a few times. The chain recombines TRBV30 with TRBJ1-1; D is ambiguous. Trimming left V 0 bases short and J 6 bases short, with 8 bases between. Germline V gene data show CDR1 as GTSNPN and CDR2 as SVGIG (reference sequence). This CDR3 spans 12 amino acids. The CDR3 DNA follows: TGTGCCTGGAGTGTACCCGGAGCTGAAGCTTTCTTT. Protein: CAWSVPGAEAFF.

The chain's CDR3 is CASSSGTGFRQPQHF. The CDR3 DNA reads TGTGCCAGTAGTAGTGGGACAGGCTTTCGGCAGCCCCAGCATTTT. The gene calls are TRBV19 and TRBJ1-5; 8 nucleotides match TRBD1. The CDR3 totals 15 residues. Germline V lookup: CDR1 LNHDA, CDR2 SQIVND (reference sequence). With 4 bases clipped from V and 7 bases from J, the junction kept 9 bases outside the gene matches.

The rearrangement joins TRBV7-2 to TRBJ2-1, with D possibly TRBD2 on 6 matching bases. V was pared by 1 base and J by 4 bases, with 14 bases between. Germline lookup yields CDR1 SGHTA and CDR2 FQGNSA. The CDR3 consists of 16 residues. The DNA for the CDR3 is TGTGCCAGCAGCTTAGGGGCGGAGGGCGGTTACAATGAGCAGTTCTTC. Its translation is CASSLGAEGGYNEQFF.

The chain joins TRBV2 to TRBJ2-3, with a possible D match to TRBD2 (7 bases). The V gene lost 8 bases and the J gene lost 1 base, with 16 bases spanning the gap. Per the germline V gene, CDR1 is SNHLY and CDR2 is FYNNEI. This CDR3 is 15 amino acids long. DNA for the CDR3: TGTGCCAGCCGACAGAGGGGGGGCGGCACAGATACGCAGTATTTT. This sequence encodes CASRQRGGGTDTQYF.

The rearrangement uses TRBV28 and TRBJ2-5; 13 bases are a match to TRBD2. J was trimmed by 5 bases and V by 2 bases; bases with no gene match: 5. The CDR3 contains 16 residues. CDR1 is MDHEN, CDR2 SYDVKM, per germline. This chain's CDR3 is CASSLAGLAGVETQYF. CDR3 sequence (DNA): TGTGCCAGCAGTTTAGCAGGACTAGCGGGAGTTGAGACCCAGTACTTC.

The V gene is TRBV7-8, the J gene TRBJ2-3; no reliable D call. Germline V gives CDR1 SGHVS, CDR2 FQNEAQ. Trimming cost V 5 bases and J 0 bases, with 12 bases left between them. CDR3 length: 15 amino acids. CDR3 DNA sequence: TGTGCCAGCAGCCCCCCCTCTGACAGCACAGATACGCAGTATTTT. This gives the protein CASSPPSDSTDTQYF.

This clone was observed a few times. This chain joins TRBV28 and TRBJ2-2; no firm D call. The CDR3 extends over 14 amino acids. Germline V gives CDR1 MDHEN, CDR2 SYDVKM. The germline V and J ends were trimmed by 3 bases and 0 bases, with 5 bases remaining between them. The DNA for the CDR3 is TGTGCCAGCAGTTTGAGCCCGAACACCGGGGAGCTGTTTTTT. Amino acids: CASSLSPNTGELFF.

This chain uses TRBV2 with TRBJ1-1; maybe TRBD1 (6 bases). This CDR3 is 15 amino acids long. The germline V gene encodes CDR1 SNHLY and CDR2 FYNNEI. Trimming cost V 8 bases and J 1 base, with 17 bases left between them. CDR3 sequence reads: CASEGGRTANTEAFF. The CDR3 coding sequence is TGTGCCAGCGAGGGGGGACGGACAGCGAACACTGAAGCTTTCTTT.

The chain has TRBV19 and TRBJ2-2, with unresolved D. Trimming shortened V by 7 bases and J by 5 bases, and 14 bases separated the two germline ends. Germline-derived CDR1 and CDR2 are LNHDA and SQIVND (reference sequence). There are 14 residues in the CDR3. In DNA form, the CDR3 reads TGTGCCAGTACCGGATCACTGGGGACCGGGGAGCTGTTTTTT. Its protein product is CASTGSLGTGELFF.

The genes are TRBV4-3 and TRBJ2-7, with 11 positions matching TRBD2. Germline CDR1 reads LGHNA; CDR2 reads YSLEER. The ends lost 1 base at V and 2 bases at J; junction bases unmatched: 7. CDR3 length equals 17 residues. This CDR3 is CASSQGLLAGGTYEQYF. The CDR3 coding sequence is TGCGCCAGCAGCCAAGGTCTCCTAGCGGGAGGCACCTACGAGCAGTACTTC.

The rearrangement joins TRBV11-2 to TRBJ1-2; 8 bases agree with TRBD1. Germline values: CDR1 SGHAT, CDR2 FQNNGV. The CDR3 sequence is 14 residues long. Trimming cost V 5 bases and J 4 bases; bases outside gene matches: 6. The CDR3 sequence is CASSQGQASYGYTF. The DNA of the CDR3 is TGTGCCAGCAGCCAGGGACAGGCATCCTATGGCTACACCTTC.

This clone appeared a few times. V and J are TRBV9 and TRBJ1-4; D is uncertain. The CDR3 contains 14 residues. The germline V gene encodes CDR1 SGDLS and CDR2 YYNGEE. V shed 1 base and J shed 7 bases, with 11 bases lying between them. This CDR3 is CASSVSPEGEKLFF. The CDR3 DNA reads TGTGCCAGCAGCGTATCCCCTGAGGGTGAAAAACTGTTTTTT.

The chain has TRBV6-1 and TRBJ1-1; D is unresolved. The CDR3 consists of 15 residues. Trimming stripped 2 bases from V and 0 bases from J, with 10 bases between. CDR1 is MNHNS, CDR2 SASEGT, per germline. CDR3 coding DNA: TGTGCCAGCAGTGAAATTGGCAAGATGAACACTGAAGCTTTCTTT. This codes for CASSEIGKMNTEAFF.

The chain has TRBV9 and TRBJ1-1; no firm D call. The CDR3 runs to 13 residues. Germline-derived CDR1 and CDR2 are SGDLS and YYNGEE. Trimming took 2 bases from V and 2 from J, leaving 7 bases between them. CDR3 sequence: CASSVNSNTEAFF. As DNA, the CDR3 is TGTGCCAGCAGCGTCAACAGTAACACTGAAGCTTTCTTT.

This clone was counted between two and nine times. The rearrangement uses TRBV14 and TRBJ1-2; 7 positions match TRBD1. The CDR3 has 15 amino acids. Germline V gene data show CDR1 as SGHDN and CDR2 as FVKESK. J gave up 8 bases and V 3 bases, and 12 bases lay outside the gene matches. The CDR3 region is CASSHSLRTGNGYTF. The CDR3 DNA reads TGTGCCAGCAGCCATTCGCTTCGGACAGGCAACGGCTACACCTTC.

The rearrangement uses TRBV7-9 and TRBJ1-2, with D tentatively TRBD1 (5 bases). Germline CDR1 reads SEHNR; CDR2 reads FQNEAQ (reference sequence). The CDR3 contains 14 residues. V was cut by 1 base and J by 8 bases, with 14 bases left in between. The CDR3 DNA sequence: TGTGCCAGCAGCTTAGGCCAGGGAGGATGGGGCTACACCTTC. Encoded protein: CASSLGQGGWGYTF.

The V call is TRBV4-1, the J call TRBJ2-2, with unresolved D. This CDR3 contains 13 residues. V was cut by 1 base and J by 7 bases, with 7 bases left in between. CDR1 is MGHRA, CDR2 YSYEKL, per germline. The CDR3 protein is CASSQVVVGELFF. The CDR3 DNA follows: TGCGCCAGCAGCCAAGTTGTAGTCGGGGAGCTGTTTTTT.

This clone was observed a single time. The chain couples TRBV5-1 to TRBJ1-1, with 9 bases identical to TRBD1. Unmatched junction bases numbered 5, after V lost 0 bases and J lost 5 bases. This CDR3 is built from 15 residues. CDR1 and CDR2 (germline): SGHRS, YFSETQ. CDR3 sequence: CASSLDGQGRTEAFF. CDR3 in DNA: TGCGCCAGCAGCTTGGATGGACAGGGGCGGACTGAAGCTTTCTTT.

The chain uses TRBV28 and TRBJ1-1; D might be TRBD1 (5 bases). There are 13 residues in the CDR3. Trimming cost V 1 base and J 5 bases, with 8 bases left between them. The germline V gene encodes CDR1 MDHEN and CDR2 SYDVKM. CDR3 nucleotide sequence: TGTGCCAGCAGTTTATATGGGGGGACTGAAGCTTTCTTT. Encoded protein: CASSLYGGTEAFF.

This clone was seen more than once but under ten times. V usage is TRBV19 and J usage is TRBJ1-6; tentatively, D is TRBD1 (6 bases). The CDR3 runs 15 residues. CDR1 and CDR2 (germline): LNHDA, SQIVND (reference sequence). The V and J ends lost 7 bases and 7 bases respectively, with 17 bases between them. CDR3 sequence: CASTATGRGNSPLHF. The DNA for the CDR3 is TGTGCCAGTACCGCGACAGGACGCGGAAATTCACCCCTCCACTTT.

This CDR3 reads CASSSVRGGGQPQHF. CDR3 in DNA: TGTGCCAGCAGCTCCGTAAGGGGAGGAGGTCAGCCCCAGCATTTT. The chain joins TRBV7-8 to TRBJ1-5; maybe TRBD1 (5 bases). The CDR3 runs to 15 residues. V lost 4 bases, J lost 6 bases, and 16 bases lay in between. Germline V gene data show CDR1 as SGHVS and CDR2 as FQNEAQ.

This chain joins TRBV25-1 and TRBJ1-4; maybe TRBD1 (5 bases). CDR3 length: 14 residues. The germline gives CDR1 MGHDK, CDR2 SYGVNS. V dropped 2 bases and J dropped 6 bases, with 10 bases sitting between them. As DNA, the CDR3 is TGTGCCAGCAGTGAACCCCGACAGCATGAAAAACTGTTTTTT. This codes for CASSEPRQHEKLFF.

This clone was detected only once. The chain links TRBV19 to TRBJ2-1, with TRBD2 matching 12 bases. The CDR3 extends over 14 amino acids. Trimming at V came to 6 bases and at J to 9 bases, leaving 6 bases not matched to a gene. The V gene's germline CDR1 is LNHDA and CDR2 SQIVND (reference sequence). CDR3 in amino acids: CASSLAGGTGEQFF. CDR3 coding DNA: TGTGCCAGTAGCCTAGCGGGAGGGACGGGTGAGCAGTTCTTC.

This rearrangement joins TRBV10-1 to TRBJ1-1, with D hard to call. Germline CDR1 and CDR2: WNHNN and SYGVQD (reference sequence). This CDR3 region has 13 residues. V lost 6 bases to trimming and J lost 2 bases, with 10 bases between them. The CDR3 nucleotides read TGCGCCAGCAGCCGCGGGTCAAACACTGAAGCTTTCTTT. Protein product: CASSRGSNTEAFF.

The rearrangement uses TRBV6-6 and TRBJ1-1, with D possibly TRBD1 on 6 matching bases. The CDR3 extends over 16 amino acids. The germline V gene has CDR1 MNHNY and CDR2 SVGAGI (reference sequence). Trimming took off 5 bases at V and 1 base at J, with 17 bases between the two ends. The CDR3 bases are TGTGCCAGCAGTCGAACAGGGAGGCCATCGAACACTGAAGCTTTCTTT. Amino acids: CASSRTGRPSNTEAFF.

The CDR3 sequence is CASSPGTGVGYTF. The DNA of the CDR3 is TGTGCCAGCAGCCCTGGGACAGGGGTTGGCTACACCTTC. The gene calls are TRBV3-1 (or the pseudogene TRBV3-2) and TRBJ1-2, with 10 bases identical to TRBD1. The germline V gene encodes CDR1 LGHDT and CDR2 YNNKEL (reference sequence). Trimming removed 4 bases from V and 7 bases from J; junction bases left unmatched: 3. The CDR3 has 13 residues.